The next 22 T cell receptor beta chains were all read from a single sample in a study of identical twins. TCRdb re-derived calls from the 5' RACE reads in MiXCR, one entry per CDR3 protein. The sample holds roughly 570,000 distinct CDR3 sequences; around a tenth are singletons and the top ten take 2.5% to 3.5%. Separately, the same data were catalogued under a study of yellow fever vaccine responses in identical twins.

The sample was PBMCs. These receptors were taken from a young woman in good health.

This clonotype showed up just a few times. DNA of the CDR3: TGTGCCAGCAGACGCAGGACAGGGGGCCCAGATACGCAGTATTTT. This codes for CASRRRTGGPDTQYF. The genes are TRBV6-1 and TRBJ2-3, with TRBD1 identical over 11 bases. After removal of 6 bases from V and 4 bases from J, the junction contained 6 bases not matched to a gene. The CDR3 consists of 15 residues. CDR1 and CDR2 from the germline V gene are MNHNS and SASEGT.

The rearrangement joins TRBV30 to TRBJ2-7, with 12 bases fitting TRBD2. Germline values: CDR1 GTSNPN, CDR2 SVGIG (reference sequence). The CDR3 totals 15 residues. With 1 base clipped from V and 4 bases from J, the junction kept 5 bases outside the gene matches. The CDR3 spells CAWSDWTSGTYEQYF. The CDR3 region has the DNA TGTGCCTGGAGTGACTGGACTAGCGGGACATACGAGCAGTACTTC.

The V and J genes are TRBV10-3 and TRBJ2-3; D call uncertain. Trimming cost V 7 bases and J 2 bases, with 16 bases left between them. CDR3 length equals 15 residues. Per germline, CDR1 ENHRY and CDR2 SYGVKD. The CDR3 protein is CAITRGDSNTDTQYF. CDR3 coding DNA: TGTGCCATCACCAGAGGAGACTCTAACACAGATACGCAGTATTTT.

This chain connects TRBV7-9 to TRBJ2-5; no clear D. Germline loops: CDR1 SEHNR, CDR2 FQNEAQ (reference sequence). Trimming took 7 bases from V and 2 from J, leaving 5 bases between them. CDR3 size: 11 residues. CDR3 protein: CASNSQETQYF. CDR3 DNA: TGTGCCAGCAATTCACAAGAGACCCAGTACTTC.

In this sample, this clonotype turned up many times. The chain recombines TRBV5-1 with TRBJ2-3; D uncertain. With 4 bases removed from V and 0 bases from J, the gap between germline ends came to 18 bases. The germline gives CDR1 SGHRS, CDR2 YFSETQ. The CDR3 sequence is 17 residues long. The CDR3 is CASSARLVYQSTDTQYF. For the CDR3, the DNA is TGCGCCAGCAGCGCCCGTTTAGTTTACCAAAGCACAGATACGCAGTATTTT. The full variable domain, its missing parts supplied by reference TRBV5-1 and TRBJ2-3, is KAGVTQTPRYLIKTRGQQVTLSCSPISGHRSVSWYQQTPGQGLQFLFEYFSETQRNKGNFPGRFSGRQFSNSRSEMNVSTLELGDSALYLCASSARLVYQSTDTQYFGPGTRLTVL.

This clonotype showed up just a few times. The V call is TRBV24-1, the J call TRBJ2-3; 11 bases line up with TRBD2. Germline lookup yields CDR1 KGHDR and CDR2 SFDVKD. The trim removed 0 bases at V and 1 base at J, leaving 2 bases unmatched. The CDR3 has 17 residues. The CDR3 is CATSDLPLAGGTDTQYF. The CDR3 DNA is TGTGCCACCAGTGATTTGCCACTAGCGGGGGGCACAGATACGCAGTATTTT.

This clonotype has a handful of counts. The CDR3 is CSARVDRYNEQFF. DNA for the CDR3: TGCAGTGCTAGAGTCGACAGGTACAATGAGCAGTTCTTC. The chain combines TRBV20-1 with TRBJ2-1, with a weak D call TRBD1 (6 bases). CDR1 DFQATT and CDR2 SNEGSKA come from the germline V gene (reference sequence). The CDR3 sequence is 13 residues long. The V end was cut by 1 base, the J end by 4 bases, with 8 bases between.

The table lists this clonotype with many counts. J is TRBJ1-4 and V is TRBV4-2, with 7 nucleotides matching TRBD1. CDR1 and CDR2 from the germline V gene are LGHNA and YNFKEQ. Germline trimming cut 1 base from V and 8 bases from J; bases unmatched to any gene: 10. The CDR3 runs 16 residues. CDR3 residues: CASSQARNRGSEKLFF. CDR3 DNA sequence: TGTGCCAGCAGCCAAGCGAGGAACAGGGGATCGGAAAAACTGTTTTTT.

The gene calls are TRBV2 and TRBJ1-4, with D uncertain. The CDR3 runs to 12 residues. CDR1 and CDR2 (germline): SNHLY, FYNNEI. The V end lost 7 bases, the J end lost 8 bases, and 11 bases lay between the germline ends. In DNA form, the CDR3 reads TGTGCCAGCAAGGTTGGGTACGAAAAACTGTTTTTT. Translated, it gives CASKVGYEKLFF.

This clonotype came up a few times. This sequence joins TRBV6-6 and TRBJ2-3; 7 nucleotides match TRBD2. The ends lost 7 bases at V and 5 bases at J; junction bases unmatched: 0. This CDR3 is 11 amino acids long. Germline V CDR1 and CDR2: MNHNY, SVGAGI (reference sequence). The CDR3: CASTGGDTQYF. The CDR3 nucleotides read TGTGCCAGCACGGGGGGAGATACGCAGTATTTT.

The V call is TRBV7-9, the J call TRBJ2-1; 10 bases fit TRBD2. Germline trimming cut 2 bases from V and 8 bases from J; bases unmatched to any gene: 21. The CDR3 is 20 amino acids. Germline CDR1 reads SEHNR; CDR2 reads FQNEAQ (reference sequence). The CDR3 reads CASSLPYRIAGGILVYEQFF. CDR3 DNA: TGTGCCAGCAGCTTACCGTACAGAATAGCGGGAGGCATCTTGGTTTATGAGCAGTTCTTC.

There are many counts of this clonotype. V and J are TRBV12-3 or TRBV12-4 and TRBJ1-5, with 7 bases that match TRBD1. The CDR3 sequence is 15 residues long. V dropped 5 bases and J dropped 4; count of bases not matched to a gene: 8. CDR3 in amino acids: CASSPRQGPNQPQHF. CDR3 nucleotide sequence: TGTGCCAGCAGTCCCCGACAGGGCCCAAATCAGCCCCAGCATTTT.

This clonotype was seen a handful of times. The chain couples TRBV11-2 to TRBJ2-1; 7 nucleotides align to TRBD1. Germline loops: CDR1 SGHAT, CDR2 FQNNGV. V was clipped by 2 bases and J by 9 bases; unmatched bases: 10. The CDR3 runs 15 residues. CDR3 amino acids: CASSLIVRGMIEQFF. CDR3 nucleotide sequence: TGTGCCAGCAGCTTAATCGTCAGGGGGATGATTGAGCAGTTCTTC.

This clonotype was counted a few times. The chain recombines TRBV5-1 with TRBJ2-1; 15 bases align to TRBD2. J gave up 6 bases and V 3 bases, and 13 bases lay outside the gene matches. The CDR3 loop spans 19 amino acids. The V gene's germline CDR1 is SGHRS and CDR2 YFSETQ. CDR3 DNA sequence: TGCGCCAGCAGCTCCCCGGGACTAGCGGGAGGAAGGTCGGGCAATGAGCAGTTCTTC. Amino acid sequence: CASSSPGLAGGRSGNEQFF.

This clonotype was counted ten times or more. The chain carries TRBV20-1 and TRBJ1-3; no firm D call. The length of the CDR3 is 12 residues. V was pared by 3 bases and J by 4 bases, with 7 bases between. Germline V lookup: CDR1 DFQATT, CDR2 SNEGSKA (reference sequence). The CDR3 DNA follows: TGCAGTGCTAGGAGGGTCGGAAACACCATATATTTT. This encodes CSARRVGNTIYF.

The genes are TRBV6-1 and TRBJ2-7; D uncertain. The ends were cut back, 7 bases at V and 0 bases at J, with 13 bases in the middle. CDR1 and CDR2 (germline): MNHNS, SASEGT. CDR3 length: 14 residues. CDR3 region: CASIPRKSSYEQYF. The CDR3 coding sequence is TGTGCCAGCATTCCCAGAAAGAGCTCCTACGAGCAGTACTTC.

The sample holds a few counts of this clonotype. The gene calls are TRBV15 and TRBJ1-2; D call uncertain. Germline V gene lookup returns CDR1 LNHNV and CDR2 YYDKDF (reference sequence). The ends were cut back, 4 bases at V and 0 bases at J, with 6 bases in the middle. The CDR3 covers 13 residues. The CDR3 is CATSIGSNYGYTF. In DNA, the CDR3 is TGTGCCACCAGCATCGGGTCTAACTATGGCTACACCTTC. Looking up the rest from reference TRBV15 and TRBJ1-2 gives the full variable domain: DAMVIQNPRYQVTQFGKPVTLSCSQTLNHNVMYWYQQKSSQAPKLLFHYYDKDFNNEADTPDNFQSRRPNTSFCFLDIRSPGLGDTAMYLCATSIGSNYGYTFGSGTRLTVV.

The rearrangement joins TRBV3-1 to TRBJ1-2; 7 positions agree with TRBD1. Germline assignment: CDR1 LGHDT and CDR2 YNNKEL (reference sequence). CDR3 length: 13 amino acids. The trim removed 1 base at V and 8 bases at J, leaving 4 bases unmatched. The CDR3 DNA reads TGTGCCAGCAGCCAAGGGGACAGAAGCGGCTACACCTTC. This encodes CASSQGDRSGYTF.

The chain is built from TRBV7-2 and TRBJ2-7; D is uncertain. V lost 5 bases, J lost 0 bases, and 20 bases lay in between. The CDR3 loop spans 17 amino acids. Germline loops: CDR1 SGHTA, CDR2 FQGNSA. CDR3: CASSPWPVSENSYEQYF. The CDR3 DNA sequence: TGTGCCAGCAGCCCCTGGCCCGTTTCCGAAAACTCCTACGAGCAGTACTTC.

This clonotype came up many times. This chain connects TRBV20-1 to TRBJ1-1, with D uncertain. The germline V and J ends were trimmed by 0 bases and 4 bases, with 3 bases remaining between them. This CDR3 comprises 11 residues. CDR1 and CDR2 from the germline V gene are DFQATT and SNEGSKA (reference sequence). This CDR3 is CSAREATEAFF. The CDR3 nucleotides are TGCAGTGCTAGAGAAGCCACTGAAGCTTTCTTT.

The chain couples TRBV7-2 to TRBJ2-1, with D maybe TRBD1 (5 bases). The germline V gene has CDR1 SGHTA and CDR2 FQGNSA. The CDR3 sequence is 14 residues long. V gave up 4 bases and J gave up 5 bases, with 12 bases separating them. The CDR3 region is CASSSQGGNNEQFF. CDR3 DNA sequence: TGTGCCAGCAGCTCCCAGGGTGGCAACAATGAGCAGTTCTTC.

The V gene is TRBV20-1, the J gene TRBJ2-7; 12 bases line up with TRBD2. The CDR3 loop spans 14 amino acids. The V and J ends lost 5 bases and 2 bases, in that order; junction bases with no gene match: 4. The germline V gene encodes CDR1 DFQATT and CDR2 SNEGSKA (reference sequence). The CDR3 DNA sequence: TGCAGTGCTCCACTAGCGGGAGGCACCTACGAGCAGTACTTC. Protein: CSAPLAGGTYEQYF.